This paragraph reports one T cell receptor beta chain. In the original workflow: Cell counts per sample came from amplifying reference gene primers. This table comes from immunoSEQ multiplex PCR, and its TCRdb copy is limited to in-frame clones, with some not included. D and trimming come from the DNA, and the V and J calls and clone size come from that table. The sample contains 120,000 to 150,000 clones, 75% to 90% of which appear only once. Enrolled during active infection, Seattle patients were then followed longitudinally. CDR3 size: 16 residues. The V end lost 5 bases, the J end lost 2 bases, and 18 bases lay between the germline ends. Germline values: CDR1 MNHEY, CDR2 SVGEGT. The data were taken from a study of blood T cell repertoires in COVID-19. Background on the study: There were acute and convalescent COVID-19 samples, and they came from the United States, Italy and Spain. PBMCs, B-cell-depleted T cells, or T cells provided the cDNA or gDNA that made up the material.

The sequencing input was peripheral blood. This sequence was found in a woman aged 55-70 years with COVID-19, enrolled during active disease. The chain combines TRBV6-2 or TRBV6-3 with TRBJ2-5, with D possibly matching TRBD1 (6 bases). This CDR3 is CASSPGDVARQETQYF. As DNA, the CDR3 is TGTGCCAGCAGTCCAGGGGACGTCGCGAGGCAAGAGACCCAGTACTTC.